This T cell receptor beta chain was retrieved from a study of a mutant IDH1 vaccine in newly diagnosed glioma. About the research overall: Therapy received beforehand was radiotherapy, temozolomide, or both, with most patients given both.

Noted time point: baseline, week 1 (first vaccination visit). Noted treatment: pre-vaccination baseline after standard-of-care therapy. There are 15 residues in the CDR3. Trimming shortened V by 5 bases and J by 8 bases, and 16 bases separated the two germline ends. CDR1 is LNHDA and CDR2 is SQIVND in the germline V gene (reference sequence). This table comes from immunoSEQ multiplex PCR, and its TCRdb copy is limited to in-frame clones, with some not included. The sample carries about 59,000 clones, about 90% recorded once. The sample here was PBMCs, taken from a glioma patient treated with radiotherapy, temozolomide or both. The receptor comes from a man aged 50 to 60 with glioma. The V call is TRBV19, the J call TRBJ1-6, with D hard to call. The CDR3 bases are TGTGCCAGTAGTCCCACGACAACTCGAGATTCACCCCTCCACTTT. Amino acid sequence: CASSPTTTRDSPLHF.